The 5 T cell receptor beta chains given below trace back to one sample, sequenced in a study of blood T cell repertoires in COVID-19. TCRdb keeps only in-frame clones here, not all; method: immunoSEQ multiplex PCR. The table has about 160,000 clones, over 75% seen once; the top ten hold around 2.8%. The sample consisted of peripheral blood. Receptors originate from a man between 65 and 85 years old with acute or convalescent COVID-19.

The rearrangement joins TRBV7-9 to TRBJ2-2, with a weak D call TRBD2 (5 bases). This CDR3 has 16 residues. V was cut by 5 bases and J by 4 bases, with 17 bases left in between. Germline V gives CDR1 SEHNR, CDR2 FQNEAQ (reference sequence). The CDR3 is CASSVSGGSSTGELFF. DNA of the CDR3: TGTGCCAGCAGCGTATCAGGTGGGAGTAGCACCGGGGAGCTGTTTTTT.

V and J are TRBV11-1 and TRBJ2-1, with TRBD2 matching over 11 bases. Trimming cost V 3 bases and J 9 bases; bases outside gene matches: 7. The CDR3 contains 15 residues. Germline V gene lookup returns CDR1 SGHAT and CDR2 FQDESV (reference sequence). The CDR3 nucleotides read TGTGCCAGCAGCTTCGGTTCTAGCGGGAGGATTGAGCAGTTCTTC. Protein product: CASSFGSSGRIEQFF.

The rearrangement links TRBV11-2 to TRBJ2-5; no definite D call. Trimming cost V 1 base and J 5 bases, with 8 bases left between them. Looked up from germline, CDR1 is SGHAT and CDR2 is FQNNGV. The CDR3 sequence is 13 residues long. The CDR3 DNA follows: TGTGCCAGCAGCTTAGTGCGTGAGGAGACCCAGTACTTC. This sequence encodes CASSLVREETQYF.

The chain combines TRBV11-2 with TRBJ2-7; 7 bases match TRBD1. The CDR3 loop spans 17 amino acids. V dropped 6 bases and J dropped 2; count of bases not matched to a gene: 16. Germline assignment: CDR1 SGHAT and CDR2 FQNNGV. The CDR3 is CASSLQSTGLRAYEQYF. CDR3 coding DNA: TGTGCCAGCAGTCTTCAATCGACAGGGTTGAGAGCCTACGAGCAGTACTTC.

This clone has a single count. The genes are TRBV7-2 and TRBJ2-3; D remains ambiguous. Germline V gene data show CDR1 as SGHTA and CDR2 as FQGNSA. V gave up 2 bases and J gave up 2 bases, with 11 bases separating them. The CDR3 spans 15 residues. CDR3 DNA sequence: TGTGCCAGCAGCTTAAGTCGCCAGAACACAGATACGCAGTATTTT. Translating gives CASSLSRQNTDTQYF. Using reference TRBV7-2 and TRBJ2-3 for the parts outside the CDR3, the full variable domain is GAGVSQSPSNKVTEKGKDVELRCDPISGHTALYWYRQSLGQGLEFLIYFQGNSAPDKSGLPSDRFSAERTGGSVSTLTIQRTQQEDSAVYLCASSLSRQNTDTQYFGPGTRLTVL.